Listed below are T cell receptor beta chains from one sample, sequenced in a study of shared clonotypes between healthy human individuals. Method: immunoSEQ multiplex PCR; TCRdb's copy keeps in-frame clones and lacks some. Of over 750,000 clones in the sample, about 96% were seen once. Material for sequencing was naive CD8+ T cells sorted from blood. These receptor sequences come from a man aged 30-40 years in good health. CDR3s include the opening cysteine and the closing phenylalanine or tryptophan. The D gene is left open where the match is weak. Clone sizes are given selectively: once, few, many, or a class where the clone is expanded.

clone_size j_call v_call d_call cdr3_aa cdr3_nt
. TRBJ2-1 TRBV6-6 TRBD2 CASSFGLAGDLLEQFF TGTGCCAGCAGTTTTGGACTAGCGGGAGACCTACTGGAGCAGTTCTTC
. TRBJ1-2 TRBV29-1 . CSARPTGTYGYTF TGCAGCGCCCGTCCGACAGGCACTTATGGCTACACCTTC
. TRBJ2-1 TRBV5-1 . CASSLVKGQHNEQFF TGCGCCAGCAGCTTGGTGAAGGGTCAGCACAATGAGCAGTTCTTC
. TRBJ2-3 TRBV27 TRBD2 CASSPWASGTADTQYF TGTGCCAGCAGTCCATGGGCTAGCGGGACAGCAGATACGCAGTATTTT
. TRBJ2-1 TRBV5-6 TRBD2 CASSGTSGYYNEQFF TGTGCCAGCAGCGGGACTAGCGGATACTACAATGAGCAGTTCTTC
once TRBJ2-1 TRBV18 . CASSPGGSSYNEQFF TGTGCCAGCTCACCAGGGGGGAGCTCCTACAATGAGCAGTTCTTC
. TRBJ2-6 TRBV5-1 . CASRPGYSSEPAGANVLTF TGCGCCAGCAGGCCGGGGTATAGCAGTGAGCCCGCTGGGGCCAACGTCCTGACTTTC
. TRBJ2-7 TRBV5-1 . CASSLGPGLSEQYF TGCGCCAGCAGCTTGGGTCCGGGACTCAGCGAGCAGTACTTC
once TRBJ2-4 TRBV7-9 . CASTKSTGIAKNIQYF TGTGCCAGCACCAAGAGTACGGGCATAGCCAAAAACATTCAGTACTTC
once TRBJ2-3 TRBV7-8 . CASSAWTEVTDTQYF TGTGCCAGCAGCGCCTGGACGGAGGTCACAGATACGCAGTATTTT
. TRBJ2-2 TRBV5-1 . CASSLEGNTGELFF TGCGCCAGCAGCTTGGAAGGGAACACCGGGGAGCTGTTTTTT
once TRBJ2-5 TRBV2 TRBD1 CASSGVDRGLETQYF TGTGCCAGCAGTGGGGTGGACAGGGGGCTGGAGACCCAGTACTTC
. TRBJ2-2 TRBV5-1 TRBD2 CASSPGLAGGPAGELFF TGCGCCAGCAGCCCAGGACTAGCGGGAGGGCCGGCCGGGGAGCTGTTTTTT
. TRBJ1-1 TRBV4-1 . CASSQATLNTEAFF TGCGCCAGCAGCCAAGCCACATTGAACACTGAAGCTTTCTTT
. TRBJ2-5 TRBV5-8 TRBD1 CASSTRQGYETQYF TGTGCCAGCAGCACTAGACAGGGGTACGAGACCCAGTACTTC
. TRBJ2-7 TRBV4-3 . CASSRYRDSGEQYF TGCGCCAGCAGCCGGTACAGGGATAGCGGCGAGCAGTACTTC
. TRBJ1-4 TRBV5-4 TRBD1 CASSLSGTGISEKLFF TGTGCCAGCAGCTTGTCTGGGACAGGGATCTCGGAAAAACTGTTTTTT
. TRBJ1-5 TRBV7-6 . CASSLAPHQPQHF TGTGCCAGCAGCTTAGCGCCCCATCAGCCCCAGCATTTT
once TRBJ2-1 TRBV27 . CASSLGRGNEQFF TGTGCCAGCAGTTTGGGCAGGGGTAATGAGCAGTTCTTC
. TRBJ1-1 TRBV27 . CASRTRGRGNTEAFF TGTGCCAGCAGAACCCGCGGAAGAGGGAACACTGAAGCTTTCTTT
. TRBJ2-1 TRBV7-9 . CASSFGTPNEQFF TGTGCCAGCAGCTTTGGGACCCCAAATGAGCAGTTCTTC
. TRBJ1-4 TRBV6-5 TRBD1 CASSYSWTGGEKLFF TGTGCCAGCAGTTACTCTTGGACAGGAGGGGAAAAACTGTTTTTT
. TRBJ2-7 TRBV11-2 TRBD1 CASSLSDLGQRAYEQYF TGTGCCAGCAGCTTATCTGATTTGGGACAGAGAGCCTACGAGCAGTACTTC
. TRBJ2-1 TRBV19 TRBD2 CASSMTSGSPYNEQFF TGTGCCAGTAGTATGACTAGCGGGAGCCCCTACAATGAGCAGTTCTTC
. TRBJ1-4 TRBV2 . CASSEGQGIEKLFF TGTGCCAGCAGTGAAGGTCAGGGAATTGAAAAACTGTTTTTT
. TRBJ1-4 TRBV27 . CASSSGEKLFF TGTGCCAGCAGTTCCGGAGAAAAACTGTTTTTT
once TRBJ2-7 TRBV14 . CASSQEPGYYEQYF TGTGCCAGCAGCCAAGAGCCAGGGTACTACGAGCAGTACTTC
. TRBJ2-7 TRBV4-3 . CASSQDRSNEQYF TGCGCCAGCAGCCAAGATCGGTCAAACGAGCAGTACTTC
. TRBJ2-1 TRBV7-9 TRBD2 CASRPPAGGLDEQFF TGTGCCAGCAGGCCACCTGCGGGAGGTTTGGATGAGCAGTTCTTC
. TRBJ1-5 TRBV28 . CASSFRRTYNQPQHF TGTGCCAGCAGTTTTAGACGGACCTACAATCAGCCCCAGCATTTT
. TRBJ2-7 TRBV7-2 TRBD1 CASSFGTGGPYEQYF TGTGCCAGCAGCTTTGGGACAGGGGGCCCCTACGAGCAGTACTTC
. TRBJ2-3 TRBV5-4 . CASSPRPDKVADTQYF TGTGCCAGCAGCCCCCGACCGGACAAGGTCGCAGATACGCAGTATTTT
. TRBJ1-2 TRBV7-9 . CASSSTALYGYTF TGTGCCAGCAGCTCGACAGCCCTTTATGGCTACACCTTC
. TRBJ1-3 TRBV29-1 . CSVEWRGAGNTIYF TGCAGCGTTGAGTGGCGGGGGGCTGGAAACACCATATATTTT
. TRBJ2-7 TRBV29-1 . CSVEETGLYEQYF TGCAGCGTTGAAGAGACGGGCCTCTACGAGCAGTACTTC
. TRBJ2-2 TRBV7-8 TRBD1 CASSIGQGNTGELFF TGTGCCAGCAGCATAGGACAGGGTAACACCGGGGAGCTGTTTTTT
. TRBJ2-1 TRBV27 . CASSLGGDSYNEQFF TGTGCCAGCAGTTTAGGAGGGGACTCCTACAATGAGCAGTTCTTC